A selection of T cell receptor beta chains follows, all from one sample in a study of blood T cell repertoires in COVID-19. TCRdb keeps only in-frame clones here, not all; method: immunoSEQ multiplex PCR. The sample contains roughly 280,000 clones, approximately 90% of which appear only once. The sequencing input was PBMCs or T cells enriched from blood (not recorded which). The source is a man aged 40-49 years who had been exposed to COVID-19. Each CDR3 is given with its conserved first and last residue. Each record gives: CDR3 length, D gene, V gene, J gene, clone size, CDR3 protein, CDR3 DNA. D genes are given only for firm matches. Expanded clones get a size class; other rows say once, few or many, or leave the size out.

12	.	TRBV6-5	TRBJ1-3	.	CASRGAGNTIYF	TGTGCCAGCAGGGGAGCTGGAAACACCATATATTTT
13	.	TRBV6-5	TRBJ2-3	.	CASSRQAIDTQYF	TGTGCCAGCAGTAGACAGGCCATAGATACGCAGTATTTT
15	TRBD2	TRBV3-1/TRBV3-2	TRBJ2-5	once	CASSQKTSGRETQYF	TGTGCCAGCAGCCAAAAGACTAGCGGGAGGGAGACCCAGTACTTC
14	.	TRBV7-9	TRBJ2-7	.	CASSPPRGTYEQYF	TGTGCCAGCAGCCCCCCCCGGGGGACCTACGAGCAGTACTTC
16	TRBD2	TRBV30	TRBJ2-3	.	CAWKAASGRAADTQYF	TGTGCCTGGAAAGCCGCTAGCGGGAGGGCAGCAGATACGCAGTATTTT
14	TRBD1	TRBV29-1	TRBJ1-3	.	CSVGGQGGGNTIYF	TGCAGCGTGGGGGGACAGGGAGGTGGAAACACCATATATTTT
15	.	TRBV7-2	TRBJ1-5	.	CASSATGFSNQPQHF	TGTGCCAGCAGCGCAACGGGTTTTAGCAATCAGCCCCAGCATTTT
16	TRBD2	TRBV3-1/TRBV3-2	TRBJ2-3	.	CASSQVPSGSPDTQYF	TGTGCCAGCAGCCAAGTCCCTAGCGGGAGCCCAGATACGCAGTATTTT
17	.	TRBV5-4	TRBJ2-1	.	CASSLELRSSSYNEQFF	TGTGCCAGCAGCTTGGAGTTGCGGAGTAGCTCCTACAATGAGCAGTTCTTC
14	TRBD2	TRBV10-3	TRBJ2-3	.	CAIRGAGGQDTQYF	TGTGCCATCCGAGGGGCGGGAGGGCAAGATACGCAGTATTTT
14	TRBD2	TRBV30	TRBJ2-3	once	CAWSPGTSGNTQYF	TGTGCCTGGAGTCCCGGGACTAGCGGGAATACGCAGTATTTT
13	TRBD1	TRBV27	TRBJ2-7	once	CASRRGQDYEQYF	TGTGCCAGCAGGCGGGGACAGGACTACGAGCAGTACTTC
14	.	TRBV5-1	TRBJ2-2	.	CASSFSGNTGELFF	TGCGCCAGCAGCTTTTCGGGGAACACCGGGGAGCTGTTTTTT
18	TRBD2	TRBV27	TRBJ2-1	once	CASSPTSGSSPSYNEQFF	TGTGCCAGCAGTCCAACTAGCGGGAGTTCCCCCTCCTACAATGAGCAGTTCTTC
14	.	TRBV27	TRBJ1-5	.	CASSSQGPNQPQHF	TGTGCCAGCAGTTCTCAGGGGCCCAATCAGCCCCAGCATTTT
13	.	TRBV28	TRBJ1-5	.	CASSPGLNQPQHF	TGTGCCAGCAGTCCAGGGTTAAATCAGCCCCAGCATTTT
15	TRBD1	TRBV19	TRBJ2-7	.	CASSPRDRPLYEQYF	TGTGCCAGTAGTCCCCGGGACAGGCCCCTCTACGAGCAGTACTTC
12	.	TRBV18	TRBJ1-4	.	CASSPRGGVLFF	TGTGCCAGCTCACCAAGGGGGGGAGTACTGTTTTTT
15	TRBD2	TRBV9	TRBJ2-3	.	CASAGLAGATDTQYF	TGTGCCAGCGCGGGACTAGCGGGAGCCACAGATACGCAGTATTTT
17	TRBD2	TRBV24-1	TRBJ2-1	few	CATSARTSGWTYNEQFF	TGTGCCACCAGTGCCCGGACTAGCGGATGGACCTACAATGAGCAGTTCTTC
13	.	TRBV30	TRBJ2-7	.	CAWNQGYVDEQYF	TGTGCCTGGAATCAGGGTTACGTTGACGAGCAGTACTTC
17	TRBD2	TRBV7-9	TRBJ2-5	.	CASSSIAGGPNVETQYF	TGTGCCAGCAGCTCCATAGCGGGAGGGCCGAATGTAGAGACCCAGTACTTC
15	TRBD2	TRBV28	TRBJ2-7	.	CASSLMAGVAVEQYF	TGTGCCAGCAGTTTAATGGCGGGAGTGGCTGTGGAGCAGTACTTC
14	.	TRBV5-4	TRBJ2-5	.	CASSLDRWAETQYF	TGTGCCAGCAGCTTGGATAGGTGGGCAGAGACCCAGTACTTC
15	.	TRBV5-1	TRBJ2-5	.	CASSLTGMKQETQYF	TGCGCCAGCAGCTTGACAGGGATGAAACAAGAGACCCAGTACTTC
14	.	TRBV5-5	TRBJ1-2	once	CASSFVEINYGYTF	TGTGCCAGCAGCTTCGTTGAGATTAACTATGGCTACACCTTC
15	TRBD1	TRBV4-3	TRBJ1-1	.	CASSRAGGSGTEAFF	TGCGCCAGCAGCCGCGCAGGGGGGTCCGGCACTGAAGCTTTCTTT
14	.	TRBV2	TRBJ1-3	once	CASSWTVSGNTIYF	TGTGCCAGCAGTTGGACAGTTTCTGGAAACACCATATATTTT
15	TRBD1	TRBV19	TRBJ1-5	.	CASSSTGVGNQPQHF	TGTGCCAGTAGTAGTACAGGGGTCGGCAATCAGCCCCAGCATTTT
17	TRBD1	TRBV19	TRBJ1-5	.	CASSIGPGTGTNQPQHF	TGTGCCAGTAGTATCGGTCCCGGGACAGGTACCAATCAGCCCCAGCATTTT
18	.	TRBV4-1	TRBJ2-6	.	CASSQGARLYSGANVLTF	TGCGCCAGCAGCCAAGGGGCCAGACTATACTCTGGGGCCAACGTCCTGACTTTC
15	.	TRBV7-2	TRBJ1-5	.	CASSLTGPNNQPQHF	TGTGCCAGCAGTCTTACAGGGCCGAACAATCAGCCCCAGCATTTT
14	.	TRBV7-9	TRBJ1-4	.	CASSLGGVTEKLFF	TGTGCCAGCAGCTTAGGGGGGGTAACCGAAAAACTGTTTTTT
17	TRBD1	TRBV5-4	TRBJ2-5	.	CASSSSHRGRDQETQYF	TGTGCCAGCAGCTCCTCCCACAGGGGAAGAGATCAAGAGACCCAGTACTTC
15	TRBD1	TRBV7-9	TRBJ2-7	once	CASSSAGQGVGEQYF	TGTGCCAGCAGCTCCGCGGGACAGGGTGTTGGCGAGCAGTACTTC
16	TRBD1	TRBV5-6	TRBJ2-4	once	CASSGTGRMGQNIQYF	TGTGCCAGCAGCGGGACAGGGAGAATGGGCCAAAACATTCAGTACTTC
15	TRBD2	TRBV6-1	TRBJ2-5	.	CASSDLAGLQETQYF	TGTGCCAGCAGTGACCTAGCGGGGCTACAAGAGACCCAGTACTTC
15	.	TRBV7-9	TRBJ1-2	.	CASSSGQIRNYGYTF	TGTGCCAGCAGCAGCGGACAGATCCGGAACTATGGCTACACCTTC
13	TRBD2	TRBV14	TRBJ2-1	.	CASSPPGLAVRFF	TGTGCCAGCAGCCCTCCGGGACTAGCGGTGAGGTTCTTC
16	TRBD2	TRBV7-8	TRBJ2-1	.	CASHTKGLEKNNEQFF	TGTGCCAGCCACACGAAGGGACTAGAAAAAAACAATGAGCAGTTCTTC
13	.	TRBV20-1	TRBJ1-6	.	CSASRGDSSPLHF	TGCAGTGCTAGTAGGGGCGACAGTTCACCCCTCCACTTT
13	.	TRBV2	TRBJ1-5	.	CASSGRANQPQHF	TGTGCCAGCAGTGGCAGGGCGAATCAGCCCCAGCATTTT
16	.	TRBV6-5	TRBJ2-3	.	CASSSQGAIVRDTQYF	TGTGCCAGCAGTTCACAAGGGGCAATTGTAAGAGATACGCAGTATTTT
15	TRBD1	TRBV10-2	TRBJ2-7	.	CASSVTGTGVGEQYF	TGCGCCAGCAGCGTTACCGGGACAGGGGTCGGCGAGCAGTACTTC
16	.	TRBV6-1	TRBJ2-7	.	CASSEGYAGRGYEQYF	TGTGCCAGCAGTGAAGGTTATGCGGGCAGAGGCTACGAGCAGTACTTC
15	.	TRBV5-1	TRBJ2-1	.	CASTLLSGGSDEQFF	TGCGCCAGCACCTTACTCAGCGGCGGTTCTGATGAGCAGTTCTTC
14	TRBD1	TRBV5-1	TRBJ1-4	.	CASQPGQGREKLFF	TGCGCCAGTCAGCCGGGACAGGGGAGAGAAAAACTGTTTTTT
13	.	TRBV10-1	TRBJ2-1	.	CASSEDSFNEQFF	TGCGCCAGCAGTGAAGACAGCTTCAATGAGCAGTTCTTC
14	.	TRBV11-3	TRBJ2-1	.	CASSSVNSHNEQFF	TGTGCCAGCAGCTCAGTGAATTCCCACAATGAGCAGTTCTTC
17	.	TRBV5-1	TRBJ2-1	.	CASTPTQDLGPYNEQFF	TGCGCCAGCACCCCAACACAGGACCTGGGCCCCTACAATGAGCAGTTCTTC
15	TRBD2	TRBV24-1	TRBJ2-5	.	CATSDFGGRAETQYF	TGTGCCACCAGTGATTTCGGGGGGAGAGCAGAGACCCAGTACTTC
13	TRBD1	TRBV11-2	TRBJ1-1	.	CASSLGQSSEAFF	TGTGCCAGCAGCTTGGGACAGTCCTCTGAAGCTTTCTTT
15	.	TRBV7-2	TRBJ1-1	.	CASSLLGLGGTEAFF	TGTGCCAGCAGCTTACTCGGCCTCGGCGGCACTGAAGCTTTCTTT